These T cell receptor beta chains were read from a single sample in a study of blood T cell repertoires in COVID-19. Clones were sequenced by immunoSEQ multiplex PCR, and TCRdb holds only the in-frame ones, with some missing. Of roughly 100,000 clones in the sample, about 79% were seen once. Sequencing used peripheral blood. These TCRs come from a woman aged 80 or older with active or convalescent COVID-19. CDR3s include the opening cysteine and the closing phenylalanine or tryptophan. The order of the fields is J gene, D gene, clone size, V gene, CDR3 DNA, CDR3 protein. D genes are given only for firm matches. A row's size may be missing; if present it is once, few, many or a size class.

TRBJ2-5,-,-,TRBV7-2,TGTGCCAGCAGCTTAGATAGCTCCCAGCAAGAGACCCAGTACTTC,CASSLDSSQQETQYF
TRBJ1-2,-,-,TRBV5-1,TGCGCCAGCAGCCCCTTGGACAGCTATGGCTACACCTTC,CASSPLDSYGYTF
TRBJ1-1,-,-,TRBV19,TGTGCCAGTAGTACCCTGATGCGGCAGGGGAACACTGAAGCTTTCTTT,CASSTLMRQGNTEAFF
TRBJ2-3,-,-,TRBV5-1,TGCGCCAGCAGCTTGTCAATTTTCGGGAGCACAGATACGCAGTATTTT,CASSLSIFGSTDTQYF
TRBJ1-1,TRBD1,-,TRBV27,TGTGCCAGCGGGACAGGGACGGACACTGAAGCTTTCTTT,CASGTGTDTEAFF
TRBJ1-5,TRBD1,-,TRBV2,TGTGCCAGCGCAATCGACAGGGATCAGCCCCAGCATTTT,CASAIDRDQPQHF
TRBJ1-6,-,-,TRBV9,TGTGCCAGCAGCGTAGGTTTGTCAGTGGATTCACCCCTCCACTTT,CASSVGLSVDSPLHF
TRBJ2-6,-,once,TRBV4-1,TGCGCCAGCAGCCAAGTTAGACTGAGCTCTGGGGCCAACGTCCTGACTTTC,CASSQVRLSSGANVLTF
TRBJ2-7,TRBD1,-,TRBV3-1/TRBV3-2,TGTGCCAGCAGCCAAGAGACAGGGGGCGCCTACGAGCAGTACTTC,CASSQETGGAYEQYF
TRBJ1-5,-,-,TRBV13,TGTGCCAGCAGCCCCCCTGACAGACATAGCAATCAGCCCCAGCATTTT,CASSPPDRHSNQPQHF
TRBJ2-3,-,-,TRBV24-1,TGTGCCACCCAGGAACAGAACACAGATACGCAGTATTTT,CATQEQNTDTQYF
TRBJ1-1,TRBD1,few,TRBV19,TGTGCCAGTAATCCGGGACAGGGGGCGAACACTGAAGCTTTCTTT,CASNPGQGANTEAFF
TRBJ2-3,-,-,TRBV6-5,TGTGCCAGCAGTTACTCGTTTCCGGGTAGCACAGATACGCAGTATTTT,CASSYSFPGSTDTQYF
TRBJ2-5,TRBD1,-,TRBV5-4,TGTGCCAGCAGCTTGACAGGGGATCAAGAGACCCAGTACTTC,CASSLTGDQETQYF
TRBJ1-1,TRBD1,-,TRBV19,TGTGCCAGTAGTCTATTGACAGGGTCGAACACTGAAGCTTTCTTT,CASSLLTGSNTEAFF
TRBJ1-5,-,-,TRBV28,TGTGCCAGCAGTTCCGAGGGCTTGGGCAATCAGCCCCAGCATTTT,CASSSEGLGNQPQHF
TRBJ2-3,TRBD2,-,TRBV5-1,TGCGCCAGCAGCTTGGCTCCTAGCGGGAACACAGATACGCAGTATTTT,CASSLAPSGNTDTQYF
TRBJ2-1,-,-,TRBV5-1,TGCGCCAGCAGCCAAGGGGTCGGCACCTACAATGAGCAGTTCTTC,CASSQGVGTYNEQFF
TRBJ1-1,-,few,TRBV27,TGTGCCAGCAGTGATGCCGGGGGGGGCCTTACTTTCTTT,CASSDAGGGLTFF
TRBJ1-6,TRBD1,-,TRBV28,TGTGCCAGCAGTTTCAACAGGGGGCGAAATTCACCCCTCCACTTT,CASSFNRGRNSPLHF
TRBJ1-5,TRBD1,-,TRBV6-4,TGTGCCAGCAGTGACTCTCACAGGGGAAACTTAGGCAATCAGCCCCAGCATTTT,CASSDSHRGNLGNQPQHF
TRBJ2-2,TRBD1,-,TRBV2,TGTGCCAGCACGAGGACAGGCCTGACCGGGGAGCTGTTTTTT,CASTRTGLTGELFF
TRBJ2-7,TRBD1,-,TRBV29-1,TGCAGCGTTAGGACAGGGTCGCGCGAGCAGTACTTC,CSVRTGSREQYF
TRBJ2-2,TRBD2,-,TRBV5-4,TGTGCCAGCGCCCTCGGGGGGGGCACCGGGGAGCTGTTTTTT,CASALGGGTGELFF